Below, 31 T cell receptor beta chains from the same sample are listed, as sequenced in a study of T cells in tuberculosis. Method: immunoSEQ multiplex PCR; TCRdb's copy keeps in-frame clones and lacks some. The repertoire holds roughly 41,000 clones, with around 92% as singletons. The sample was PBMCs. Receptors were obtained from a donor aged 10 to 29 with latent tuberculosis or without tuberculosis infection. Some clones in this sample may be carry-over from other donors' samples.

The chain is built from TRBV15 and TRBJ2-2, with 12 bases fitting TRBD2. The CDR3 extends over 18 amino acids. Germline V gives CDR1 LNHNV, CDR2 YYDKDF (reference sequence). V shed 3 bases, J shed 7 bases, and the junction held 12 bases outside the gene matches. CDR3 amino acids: CATSSELAGGMGNGELFF. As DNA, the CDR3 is TGTGCCACCAGCAGCGAGCTAGCGGGGGGGATGGGTAACGGGGAGCTGTTTTTT. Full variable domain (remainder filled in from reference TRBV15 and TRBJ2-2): DAMVIQNPRYQVTQFGKPVTLSCSQTLNHNVMYWYQQKSSQAPKLLFHYYDKDFNNEADTPDNFQSRRPNTSFCFLDIRSPGLGDTAMYLCATSSELAGGMGNGELFFGEGSRLTVL.

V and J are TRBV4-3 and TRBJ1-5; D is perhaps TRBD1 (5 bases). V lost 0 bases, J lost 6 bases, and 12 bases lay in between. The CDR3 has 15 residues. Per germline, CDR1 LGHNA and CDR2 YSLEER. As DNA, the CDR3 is TGCGCCAGCAGCCAAGACCGGGGGTTTATTCAGCCCCAGCATTTT. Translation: CASSQDRGFIQPQHF.

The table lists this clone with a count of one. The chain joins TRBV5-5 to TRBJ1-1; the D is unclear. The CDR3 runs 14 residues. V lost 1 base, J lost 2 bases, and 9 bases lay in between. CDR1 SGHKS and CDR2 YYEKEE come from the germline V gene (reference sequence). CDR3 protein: CASSLSQSNTEAFF. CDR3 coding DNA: TGTGCCAGCAGCTTGTCCCAGTCCAACACTGAAGCTTTCTTT.

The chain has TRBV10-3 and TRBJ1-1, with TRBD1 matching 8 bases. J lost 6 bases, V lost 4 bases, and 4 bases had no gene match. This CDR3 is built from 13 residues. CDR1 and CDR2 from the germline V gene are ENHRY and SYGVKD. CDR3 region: CAISVQGAPEAFF. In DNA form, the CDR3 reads TGTGCCATCAGTGTTCAGGGGGCGCCTGAAGCTTTCTTT.

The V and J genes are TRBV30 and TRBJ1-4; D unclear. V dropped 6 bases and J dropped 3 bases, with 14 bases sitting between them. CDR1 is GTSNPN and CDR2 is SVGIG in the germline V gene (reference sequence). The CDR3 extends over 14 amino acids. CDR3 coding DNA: TGTGCCTGTTGCTCCGCCGGGGCTAATGAAAAACTGTTTTTT. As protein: CACCSAGANEKLFF.

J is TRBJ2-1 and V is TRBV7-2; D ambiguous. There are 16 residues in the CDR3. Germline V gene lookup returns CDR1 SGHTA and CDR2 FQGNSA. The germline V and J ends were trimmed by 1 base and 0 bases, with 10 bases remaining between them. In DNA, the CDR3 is TGTGCCAGCAGCTTAGTAACGGGTTACTCCTACAATGAGCAGTTCTTC. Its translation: CASSLVTGYSYNEQFF.

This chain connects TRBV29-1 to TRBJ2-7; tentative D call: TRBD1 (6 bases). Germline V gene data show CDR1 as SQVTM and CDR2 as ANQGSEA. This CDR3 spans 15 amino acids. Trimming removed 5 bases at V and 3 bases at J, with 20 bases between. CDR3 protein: CSVKVHTGKFYEQYV. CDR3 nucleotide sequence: TGCAGCGTTAAAGTACATACAGGGAAATTCTACGAGCAGTACGTC.

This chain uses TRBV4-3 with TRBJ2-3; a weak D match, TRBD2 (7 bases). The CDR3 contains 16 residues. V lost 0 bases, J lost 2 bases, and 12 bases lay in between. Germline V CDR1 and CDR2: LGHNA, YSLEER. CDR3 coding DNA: TGCGCCAGCAGCCAAGATTGGGGGGGGGCCACAGATACGCAGTATTTT. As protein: CASSQDWGGATDTQYF.

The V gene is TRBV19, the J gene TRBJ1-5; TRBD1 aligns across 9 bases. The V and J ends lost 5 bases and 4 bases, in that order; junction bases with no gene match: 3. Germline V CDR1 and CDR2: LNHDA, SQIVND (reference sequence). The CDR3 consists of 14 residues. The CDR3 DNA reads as TGTGCCAGTAGTCGGACAGGGGAGAATCAGCCCCAGCATTTT. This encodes CASSRTGENQPQHF.

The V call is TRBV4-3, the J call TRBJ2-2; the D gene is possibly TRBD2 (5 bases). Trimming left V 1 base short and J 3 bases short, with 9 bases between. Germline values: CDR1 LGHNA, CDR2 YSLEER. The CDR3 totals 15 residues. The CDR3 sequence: CASSQGGIHTGELFF. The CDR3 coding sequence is TGCGCCAGCAGCCAAGGAGGGATCCACACCGGGGAGCTGTTTTTT.

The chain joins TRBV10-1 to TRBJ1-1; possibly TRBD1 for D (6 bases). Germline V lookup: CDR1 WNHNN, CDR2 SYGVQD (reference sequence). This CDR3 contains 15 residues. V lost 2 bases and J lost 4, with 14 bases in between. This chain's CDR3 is CASSEQQGPGTEAFF. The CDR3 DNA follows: TGCGCCAGCAGTGAGCAACAGGGCCCAGGCACTGAAGCTTTCTTT.

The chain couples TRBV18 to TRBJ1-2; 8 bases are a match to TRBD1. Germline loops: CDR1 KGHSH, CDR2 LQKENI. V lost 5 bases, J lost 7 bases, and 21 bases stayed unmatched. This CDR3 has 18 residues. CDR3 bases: TGTGCCAGCTCAGTGAAACAGGGGGGGCGTGTGATGGGCCTTGGCTACACCTTC. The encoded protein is CASSVKQGGRVMGLGYTF.

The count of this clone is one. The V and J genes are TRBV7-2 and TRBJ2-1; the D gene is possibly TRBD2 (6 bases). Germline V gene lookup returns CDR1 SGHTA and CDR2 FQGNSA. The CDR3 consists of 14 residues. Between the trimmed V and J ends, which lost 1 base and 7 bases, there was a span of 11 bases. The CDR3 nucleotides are TGTGCCAGCAGCTTAGTGGTGGGGAGGAATGAGCAGTTCTTC. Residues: CASSLVVGRNEQFF.

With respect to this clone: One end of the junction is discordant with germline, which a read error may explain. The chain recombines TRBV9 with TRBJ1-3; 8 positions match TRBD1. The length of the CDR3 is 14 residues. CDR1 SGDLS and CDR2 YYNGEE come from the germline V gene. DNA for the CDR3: TGTGCCAGCAGCGTAGAGATCTCCGGGACAGGAAAGAATTTT. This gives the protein CASSVEISGTGKNF.

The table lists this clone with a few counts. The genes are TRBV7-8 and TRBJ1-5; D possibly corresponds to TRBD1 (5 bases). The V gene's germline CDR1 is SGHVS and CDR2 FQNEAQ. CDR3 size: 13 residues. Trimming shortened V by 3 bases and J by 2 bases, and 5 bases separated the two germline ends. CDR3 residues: CASSFRGNQPQHF. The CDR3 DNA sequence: TGTGCCAGCAGCTTCAGGGGCAATCAGCCCCAGCATTTT.

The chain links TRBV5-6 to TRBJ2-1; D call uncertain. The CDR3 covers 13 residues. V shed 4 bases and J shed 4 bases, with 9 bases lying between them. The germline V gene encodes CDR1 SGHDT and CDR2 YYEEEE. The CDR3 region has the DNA TGTGCCAGCAGCCAAACAAGTTACAATGAGCAGTTCTTC. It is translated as CASSQTSYNEQFF.

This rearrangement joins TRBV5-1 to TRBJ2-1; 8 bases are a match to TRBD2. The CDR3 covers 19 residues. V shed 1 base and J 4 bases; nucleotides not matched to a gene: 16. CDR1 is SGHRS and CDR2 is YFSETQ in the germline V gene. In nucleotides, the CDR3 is TGCGCCAGCAGCTTGACCCTCCTGGGGGAGCGGGGGACTTACAATGAGCAGTTCTTC. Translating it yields CASSLTLLGERGTYNEQFF.

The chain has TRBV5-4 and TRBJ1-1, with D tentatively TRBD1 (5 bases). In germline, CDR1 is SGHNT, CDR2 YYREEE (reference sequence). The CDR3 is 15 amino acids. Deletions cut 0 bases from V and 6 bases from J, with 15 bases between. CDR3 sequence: CASSLDGAEGSEAFF. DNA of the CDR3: TGTGCCAGCAGCTTGGATGGGGCGGAGGGTTCTGAAGCTTTCTTT.

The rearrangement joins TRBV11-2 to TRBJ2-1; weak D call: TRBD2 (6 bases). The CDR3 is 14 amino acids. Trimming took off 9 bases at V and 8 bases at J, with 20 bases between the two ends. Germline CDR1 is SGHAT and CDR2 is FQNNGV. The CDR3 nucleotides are TGTGCCAGTCGTTTGGGGGAGGAGAGTTATGAGCAGTTCTTC. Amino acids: CASRLGEESYEQFF.

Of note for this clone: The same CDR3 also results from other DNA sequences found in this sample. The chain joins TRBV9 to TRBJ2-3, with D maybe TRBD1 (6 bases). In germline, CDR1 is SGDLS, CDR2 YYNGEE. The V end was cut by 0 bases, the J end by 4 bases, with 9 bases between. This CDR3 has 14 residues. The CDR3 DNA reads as TGTGCCAGCAGCGTAGAAGGGGGATCAGATACGCAGTATTTT. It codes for CASSVEGGSDTQYF.

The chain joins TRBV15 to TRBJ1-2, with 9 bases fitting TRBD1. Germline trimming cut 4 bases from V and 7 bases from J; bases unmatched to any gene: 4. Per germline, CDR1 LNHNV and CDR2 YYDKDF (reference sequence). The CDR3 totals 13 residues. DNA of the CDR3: TGTGCCACCAGCACCCGGGACAGGGTTGGCTACACCTTC. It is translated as CATSTRDRVGYTF.

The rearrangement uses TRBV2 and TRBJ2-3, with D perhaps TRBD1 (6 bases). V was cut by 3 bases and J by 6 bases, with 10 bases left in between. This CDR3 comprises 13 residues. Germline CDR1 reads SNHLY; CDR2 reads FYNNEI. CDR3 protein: CASSDRGYDTQYF. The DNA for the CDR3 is TGTGCCAGCAGTGACAGGGGTTACGATACGCAGTATTTT.

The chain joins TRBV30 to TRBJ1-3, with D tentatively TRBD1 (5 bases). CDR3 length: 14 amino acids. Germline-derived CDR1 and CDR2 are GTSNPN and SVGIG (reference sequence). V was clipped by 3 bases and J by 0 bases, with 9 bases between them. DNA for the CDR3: TGTGCCTGGAGCGGTCAGGGCTCTGGAAACACCATATATTTT. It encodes CAWSGQGSGNTIYF.

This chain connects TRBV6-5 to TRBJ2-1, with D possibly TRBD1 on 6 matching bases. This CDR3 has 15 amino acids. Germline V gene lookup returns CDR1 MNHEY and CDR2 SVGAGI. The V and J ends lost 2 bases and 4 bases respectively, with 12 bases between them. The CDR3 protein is CASSYGWGLYNEQFF. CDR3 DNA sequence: TGTGCCAGCAGTTACGGGTGGGGGCTATACAATGAGCAGTTCTTC.

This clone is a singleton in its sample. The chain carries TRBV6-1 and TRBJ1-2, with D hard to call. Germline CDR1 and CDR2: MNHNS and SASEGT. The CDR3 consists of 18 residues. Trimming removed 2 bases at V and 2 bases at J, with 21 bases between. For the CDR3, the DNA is TGTGCCAGCAGTGAATATGAGCCCCCGATCAATCTAAACTATGGCTACACCTTC. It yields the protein CASSEYEPPINLNYGYTF.

CDR3 coding DNA: TGCGCCAGCAGCCAAGTAGCATTTATCACTCTAAACACAGATACGCAGTATTTT. The encoded protein is CASSQVAFITLNTDTQYF. The chain links TRBV4-1 to TRBJ2-3; D not certain. V gave up 1 base and J gave up 2 bases, with 19 bases separating them. The CDR3 length is 18 residues. Germline CDR1 is MGHRA and CDR2 is YSYEKL.

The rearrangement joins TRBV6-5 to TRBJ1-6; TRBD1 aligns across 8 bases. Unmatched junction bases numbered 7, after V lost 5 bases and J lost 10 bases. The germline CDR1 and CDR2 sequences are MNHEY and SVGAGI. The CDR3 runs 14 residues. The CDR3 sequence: CASSNGQGSSPLHF. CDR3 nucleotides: TGTGCCAGCAGTAACGGACAGGGTAGCTCACCCCTCCACTTT.

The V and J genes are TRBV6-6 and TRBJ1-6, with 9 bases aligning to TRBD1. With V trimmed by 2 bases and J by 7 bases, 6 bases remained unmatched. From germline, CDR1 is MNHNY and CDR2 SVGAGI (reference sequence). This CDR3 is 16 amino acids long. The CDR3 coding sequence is TGTGCCAGCAGTTACCCCACAGGGGGCACAAATTCACCCCTCCACTTT. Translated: CASSYPTGGTNSPLHF.

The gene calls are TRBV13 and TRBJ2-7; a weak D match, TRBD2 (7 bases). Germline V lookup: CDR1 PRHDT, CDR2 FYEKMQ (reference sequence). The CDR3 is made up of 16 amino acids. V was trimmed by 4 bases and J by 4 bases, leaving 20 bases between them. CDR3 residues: CASSSSRVGGVYEQYF. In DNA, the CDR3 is TGTGCCAGCAGCTCCAGTCGGGTAGGGGGGGTGTACGAGCAGTACTTC. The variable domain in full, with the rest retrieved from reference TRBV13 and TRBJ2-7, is AAGVIQSPRHLIKEKRETATLKCYPIPRHDTVYWYQQGPGQDPQFLISFYEKMQSDKGSIPDRFSAQQFSDYHSELNMSSLELGDSALYFCASSSSRVGGVYEQYFGPGTRLTVT.

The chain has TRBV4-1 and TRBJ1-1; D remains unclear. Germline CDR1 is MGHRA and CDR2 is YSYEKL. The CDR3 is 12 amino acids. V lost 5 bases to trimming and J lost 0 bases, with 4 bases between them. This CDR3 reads CASSALNTEAFF. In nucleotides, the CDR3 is TGCGCCAGCAGCGCGCTGAACACTGAAGCTTTCTTT.

CDR3: CASSLGGTENEKLFF. CDR3 in DNA: TGCGCCAGCAGCTTGGGAGGGACAGAGAATGAAAAACTGTTTTTT. The rearrangement uses TRBV5-1 and TRBJ1-4; TRBD1 matches at 7 bases. Germline values: CDR1 SGHRS, CDR2 YFSETQ. With V trimmed by 0 bases and J by 5 bases, 4 bases remained unmatched. The CDR3 is 15 residues long. The whole variable domain, filled in from reference TRBV5-1 and TRBJ1-4, reads KAGVTQTPRYLIKTRGQQVTLSCSPISGHRSVSWYQQTPGQGLQFLFEYFSETQRNKGNFPGRFSGRQFSNSRSEMNVSTLELGDSALYLCASSLGGTENEKLFFGSGTQLSVL.